Included here is one TCR beta chain sequence, with context. Profiling relied on immunoSEQ multiplex PCR, and the TCRdb table lists in-frame clones only, not all of them. Of 250,000 or so clones listed, 65% to 90% are singletons. This entry comes from a study of blood T cell repertoires in COVID-19. Across the study: Samples came from the United States, Italy and Spain, spanning acute and convalescent COVID-19. The analysed material was cDNA or gDNA that came from T cells, B-cell-depleted T cells, or PBMCs.

J gave up 2 bases and V 0 bases, and 2 bases lay outside the gene matches. The CDR3 is 15 residues long. The germline gives CDR1 LGHNA, CDR2 YSLEER. This receptor was obtained from a young man with active or convalescent COVID-19. Sequencing used peripheral blood. V and J are TRBV4-3 and TRBJ2-7; 9 bases fit TRBD1. CDR3 DNA sequence: TGCGCCAGCAGCCAAGACAGACAGGGGGCCTACGAGCAGTACTTC. The encoded protein is CASSQDRQGAYEQYF.